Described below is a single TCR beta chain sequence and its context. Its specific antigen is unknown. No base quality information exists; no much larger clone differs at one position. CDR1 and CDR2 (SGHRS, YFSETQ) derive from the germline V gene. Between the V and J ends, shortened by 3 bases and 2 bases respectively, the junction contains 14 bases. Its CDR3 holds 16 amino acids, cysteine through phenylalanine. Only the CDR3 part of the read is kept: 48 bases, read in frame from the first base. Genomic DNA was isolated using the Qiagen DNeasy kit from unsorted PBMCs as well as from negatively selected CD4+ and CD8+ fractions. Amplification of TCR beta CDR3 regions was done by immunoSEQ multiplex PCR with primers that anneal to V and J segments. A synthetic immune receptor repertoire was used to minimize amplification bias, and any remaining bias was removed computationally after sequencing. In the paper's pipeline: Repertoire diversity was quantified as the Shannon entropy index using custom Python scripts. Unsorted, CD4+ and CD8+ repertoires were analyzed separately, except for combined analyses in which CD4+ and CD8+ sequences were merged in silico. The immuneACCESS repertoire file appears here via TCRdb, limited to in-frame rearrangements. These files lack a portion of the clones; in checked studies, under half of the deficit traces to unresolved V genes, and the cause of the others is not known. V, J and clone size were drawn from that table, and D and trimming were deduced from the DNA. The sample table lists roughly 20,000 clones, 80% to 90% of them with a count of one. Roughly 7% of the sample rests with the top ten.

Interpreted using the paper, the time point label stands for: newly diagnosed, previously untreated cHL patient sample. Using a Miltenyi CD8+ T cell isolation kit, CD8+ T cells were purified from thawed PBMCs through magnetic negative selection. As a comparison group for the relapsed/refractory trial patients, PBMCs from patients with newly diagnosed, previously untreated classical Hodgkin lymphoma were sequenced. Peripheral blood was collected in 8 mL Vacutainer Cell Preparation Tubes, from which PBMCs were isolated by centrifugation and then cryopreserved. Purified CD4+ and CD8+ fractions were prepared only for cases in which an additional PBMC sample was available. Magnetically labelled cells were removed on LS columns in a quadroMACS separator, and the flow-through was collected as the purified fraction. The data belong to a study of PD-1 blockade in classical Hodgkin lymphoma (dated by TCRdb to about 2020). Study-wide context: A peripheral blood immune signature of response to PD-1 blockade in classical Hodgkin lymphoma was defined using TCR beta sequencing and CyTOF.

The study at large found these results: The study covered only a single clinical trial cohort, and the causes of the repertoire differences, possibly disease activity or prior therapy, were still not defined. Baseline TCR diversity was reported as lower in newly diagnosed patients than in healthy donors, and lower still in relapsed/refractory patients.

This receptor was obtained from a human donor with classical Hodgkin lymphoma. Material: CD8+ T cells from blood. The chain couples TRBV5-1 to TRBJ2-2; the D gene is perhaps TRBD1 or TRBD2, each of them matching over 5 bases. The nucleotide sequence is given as TGCGCCAGCAGCTCTCGTGGGGGAGCAAACACCGGGGAGCTGTTTTTT. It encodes CASSSRGGANTGELFF.